This TCR beta chain was retrieved from a study of blood T cell repertoires in COVID-19. Recruitment covered roughly 24 US areas and drew participants whose ages spanned about 18 to 89 years. CDR1 is SGDLS, CDR2 YYNGEE, per germline. Trimming left V 3 bases short and J 4 bases short, with 13 bases between. This CDR3 is built from 15 residues. Per the authors' pipeline: By means of reference gene primer amplification, nucleated cell counts were estimated. Only in-frame clones appear in the TCRdb table, and some are missing; sequencing was by immunoSEQ multiplex PCR. The V and J calls and clone size come from that table; D and trimming were worked out from the DNA. The sample has 250,000 to 300,000 clones, around 86% seen once.

The chain recombines TRBV9 with TRBJ1-4; D gene unclear. The sequence was obtained from a woman in her forties who had recovered from COVID-19. Sequencing was carried out using PBMCs or T cells enriched from blood (not recorded which). CDR3 region: CASSASGRLNEKLFF. The CDR3, as DNA: TGTGCCAGCAGCGCCTCAGGCAGGCTTAATGAAAAACTGTTTTTT. Based on the CDR3 plus reference TRBV9 and TRBJ1-4, the full variable domain is DSGVTQTPKHLITATGQRVTLRCSPRSGDLSVYWYQQSLDQGLQFLIQYYNGEERAKGNILERFSAQQFPDLHSELNLSSLELGDSALYFCASSASGRLNEKLFFGSGTQLSVL.